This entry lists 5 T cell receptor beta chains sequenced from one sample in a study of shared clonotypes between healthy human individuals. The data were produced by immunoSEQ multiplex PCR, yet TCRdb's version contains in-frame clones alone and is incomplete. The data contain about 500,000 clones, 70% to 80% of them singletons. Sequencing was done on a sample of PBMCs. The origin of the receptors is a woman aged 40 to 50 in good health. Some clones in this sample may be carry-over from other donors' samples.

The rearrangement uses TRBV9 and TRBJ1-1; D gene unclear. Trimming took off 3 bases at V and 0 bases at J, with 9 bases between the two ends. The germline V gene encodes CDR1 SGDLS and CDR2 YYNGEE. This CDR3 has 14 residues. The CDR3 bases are TGTGCCAGCAGCGAGACGCCCATGAACACTGAAGCTTTCTTT. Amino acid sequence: CASSETPMNTEAFF.

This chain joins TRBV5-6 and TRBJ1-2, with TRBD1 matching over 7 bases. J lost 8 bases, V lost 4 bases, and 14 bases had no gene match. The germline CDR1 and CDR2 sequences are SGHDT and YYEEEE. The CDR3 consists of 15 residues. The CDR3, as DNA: TGTGCCAGCAGCAACCAACGACAGGGAGGTTTGGGCTACACCTTC. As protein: CASSNQRQGGLGYTF.

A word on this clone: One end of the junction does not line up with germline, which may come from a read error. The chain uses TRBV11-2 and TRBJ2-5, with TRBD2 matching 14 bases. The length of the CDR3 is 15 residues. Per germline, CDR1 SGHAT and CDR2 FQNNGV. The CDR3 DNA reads TGTGCCAGCAGACAACAGGGACTAGCGGGAGAGATCCAGTACTTC. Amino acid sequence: CASRQQGLAGEIQYF. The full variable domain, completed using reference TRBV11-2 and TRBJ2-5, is EAGVAQSPRYKIIEKRQSVAFWCNPISGHATLYWYQQILGQGPKLLIQFQNNGVVDDSQLPKDRFSAERLKGVDSTLKIQPAKLEDSAVYLCASRQQGLAGEIQYFGPGTRLLVL.

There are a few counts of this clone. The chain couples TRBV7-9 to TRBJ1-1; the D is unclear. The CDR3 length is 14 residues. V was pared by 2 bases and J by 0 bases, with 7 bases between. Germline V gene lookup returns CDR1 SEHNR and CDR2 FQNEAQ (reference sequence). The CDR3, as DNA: TGTGCCAGCAGCTTACAGACCGTGAACACTGAAGCTTTCTTT. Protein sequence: CASSLQTVNTEAFF.

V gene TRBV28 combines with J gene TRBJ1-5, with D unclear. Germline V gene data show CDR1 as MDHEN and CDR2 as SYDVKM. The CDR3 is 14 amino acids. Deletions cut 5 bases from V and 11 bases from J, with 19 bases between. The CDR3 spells CASSRTAAQTSQHF. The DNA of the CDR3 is TGTGCCAGCAGTCGTACCGCAGCCCAGACGTCCCAGCATTTT.